A single sample is the source of the 29 T cell receptor beta chains below, sequenced in a study of T cell repertoires in cytomegalovirus infection. TCRdb reanalysed the reads using MiXCR and keeps one entry per CDR3 protein. The sample consists of hundreds of thousands of distinct CDR3 sequences, roughly 12% of them appearing once. The source material was PBMCs. These receptors were collected from a human donor in good health (CMV status not recorded). Some clones in this sample may be carry-over from other donors' samples.

This clonotype was observed a handful of times. The rearrangement links TRBV28 to TRBJ2-4; tentative D call: TRBD1 (6 bases). The V gene lost 7 bases and the J gene lost 0 bases, with 10 bases spanning the gap. Per germline, CDR1 MDHEN and CDR2 SYDVKM. CDR3 size: 14 residues. The CDR3 region is CASKGGLAKNIQYF. Written as DNA, the CDR3 is TGTGCCAGCAAAGGGGGTCTAGCCAAAAACATTCAGTACTTC. Complete variable domain (other parts from reference TRBV28 and TRBJ2-4): DVKVTQSSRYLVKRTGEKVFLECVQDMDHENMFWYRQDPGLGLRLIYFSYDVKMKEKGDIPEGYSVSREKKERFSLILESASTNQTSMYLCASKGGLAKNIQYFGAGTRLSVL.

In its sample, this clonotype was seen many times. This sequence joins TRBV7-8 and TRBJ1-2; 7 bases match TRBD1. This CDR3 contains 14 residues. V trimming: 4 bases; J trimming: 4 bases; junction bases outside the gene matches: 6. From germline, CDR1 is SGHVS and CDR2 FQNEAQ. The CDR3 reads CASSSTGVGYGYTF. CDR3 sequence (DNA): TGTGCCAGCAGCTCTACAGGGGTTGGCTATGGCTACACCTTC.

This clonotype was detected many times. CDR3 sequence: CASSLRRDTDTQYF. In DNA, the CDR3 is TGTGCCAGCAGCTTAAGGCGGGACACAGATACGCAGTATTTT. The V gene is TRBV7-6, the J gene TRBJ2-3; D may be TRBD2 (6 bases). Germline V CDR1 and CDR2: SGHVS, FNYEAQ. This CDR3 spans 14 amino acids. Between the trimmed V and J ends, which lost 2 bases and 2 bases, there was a span of 8 bases.

This clonotype showed up many times. The V call is TRBV6-5, the J call TRBJ2-1; 9 positions match TRBD2. V shed 5 bases and J 3 bases; nucleotides not matched to a gene: 20. The CDR3 loop spans 20 amino acids. CDR1 is MNHEY, CDR2 SVGAGI, per germline. CDR3 residues: CASSHDPGTSSWGFYNEQFF. The CDR3 DNA sequence: TGTGCCAGCAGTCACGATCCGGGGACTAGCTCGTGGGGCTTCTACAATGAGCAGTTCTTC.

This sequence joins TRBV29-1 and TRBJ2-7; D gene ambiguous. The CDR3 runs 14 residues. Trimming took 3 bases from V and 0 from J, leaving 12 bases between them. Germline loops: CDR1 SQVTM, CDR2 ANQGSEA. The CDR3 region has the DNA TGCAGCGTTGATAGCCTAGAAGACTCCTACGAGCAGTACTTC. Translating gives CSVDSLEDSYEQYF.

The CDR3 protein is CSVEKDNEKLFF. Here the CDR3 DNA reads TGCAGCGTGGAAAAAGACAATGAAAAACTGTTTTTT. The genes are TRBV29-1 and TRBJ1-4; D is unresolved. CDR1 is SQVTM, CDR2 ANQGSEA, per germline. V was pared by 6 bases and J by 5 bases, with 10 bases between. This CDR3 comprises 12 residues.

This clonotype came up many times. The V call is TRBV7-9, the J call TRBJ1-4, with D maybe TRBD1 (5 bases). The CDR3 covers 12 residues. Germline loops: CDR1 SEHNR, CDR2 FQNEAQ (reference sequence). V was trimmed by 5 bases and J by 7 bases, leaving 8 bases between them. The CDR3 coding sequence is TGTGCCAGCAGCCAGCAGGGTGAAAAACTGTTTTTT. This translates into CASSQQGEKLFF. The variable domain in full, completed from reference TRBV7-9 and TRBJ1-4, reads DTGVSQNPRHKITKRGQNVTFRCDPISEHNRLYWYRQTLGQGPEFLTYFQNEAQLEKSRLLSDRFSAERPKGSFSTLEIQRTEQGDSAMYLCASSQQGEKLFFGSGTQLSVL.

The rearrangement uses TRBV7-6 and TRBJ2-2, with TRBD1 as a possible D gene (5 bases). Germline V gene lookup returns CDR1 SGHVS and CDR2 FNYEAQ. The germline V and J ends were trimmed by 1 base and 2 bases, with 8 bases remaining between them. This CDR3 comprises 15 residues. CDR3 sequence (DNA): TGTGCCAGCAGCTTAGAGACAGTTAACACCGGGGAGCTGTTTTTT. Protein sequence: CASSLETVNTGELFF.

This clonotype showed up many times. This chain connects TRBV7-9 to TRBJ2-5; D gene uncertain. The CDR3 sequence is 12 residues long. The V end lost 5 bases, the J end lost 8 bases, and 12 bases lay between the germline ends. In germline, CDR1 is SEHNR, CDR2 FQNEAQ (reference sequence). The CDR3 reads CASSPTQATQYF. The CDR3 DNA follows: TGTGCCAGCAGCCCGACCCAAGCCACCCAGTACTTC.

This clonotype was seen many times. V and J are TRBV9 and TRBJ2-5; D call uncertain. Looked up from germline, CDR1 is SGDLS and CDR2 is YYNGEE. Trimming removed 0 bases at V and 4 bases at J, with 4 bases between. The length of the CDR3 is 12 residues. Here the CDR3 DNA reads TGTGCCAGCAGCGTAGAAGGAGAGACCCAGTACTTC. As protein: CASSVEGETQYF.

This clonotype has just a few counts. The rearrangement links TRBV10-3 to TRBJ2-2, with TRBD2 matching over 7 bases. CDR1 is ENHRY, CDR2 SYGVKD, per germline. J gave up 4 bases and V 8 bases, and 10 bases lay outside the gene matches. There are 15 residues in the CDR3. The CDR3 reads CAIETSRSGTGELFF. The CDR3 nucleotides are TGTGCCATCGAGACTAGCCGGTCGGGCACCGGGGAGCTGTTTTTT.

This clonotype was seen a handful of times. The chain recombines TRBV6-5 with TRBJ1-4; 9 nucleotides agree with TRBD1. J gave up 7 bases and V 5 bases, and 8 bases lay outside the gene matches. The CDR3 length is 15 residues. Germline loops: CDR1 MNHEY, CDR2 SVGAGI. The CDR3 sequence: CASSPNRGRVEKLFF. The CDR3 DNA sequence: TGTGCCAGCAGTCCGAACAGGGGGCGCGTTGAAAAACTGTTTTTT.

At least ten counts were recorded for this clonotype. The V gene is TRBV6-1, the J gene TRBJ2-2, with D perhaps TRBD1 (6 bases). There are 16 residues in the CDR3. The V and J ends lost 2 bases and 5 bases respectively, with 15 bases between them. Looked up from germline, CDR1 is MNHNS and CDR2 is SASEGT. CDR3 sequence: CASSERRTALTGELFF. For the CDR3, the DNA is TGTGCCAGCAGTGAACGGAGGACAGCCCTTACCGGGGAGCTGTTTTTT.

Many counts were recorded for this clonotype. The chain combines TRBV4-2 with TRBJ2-1; no firm D call. V was pared by 0 bases and J by 7 bases, with 4 bases between. The CDR3 extends over 12 amino acids. Germline CDR1 is LGHNA and CDR2 is YNFKEQ. CDR3 nucleotides: TGTGCCAGCAGCCAAGATCGAAATGAGCAGTTCTTC. Translated, it gives CASSQDRNEQFF.

This clonotype was picked up a small number of times. The chain joins TRBV4-2 to TRBJ2-1; TRBD2 matches at 14 bases. CDR3 length: 18 residues. V trimming: 6 bases; J trimming: 9 bases; junction bases outside the gene matches: 16. The germline V gene has CDR1 LGHNA and CDR2 YNFKEQ. This CDR3 is CASSTGTRLAGGQGEQFF. For the CDR3, the DNA is TGTGCCAGCAGTACCGGGACACGACTAGCGGGAGGGCAAGGTGAGCAGTTCTTC.

This clonotype was counted many times. The chain recombines TRBV7-3 with TRBJ2-7; 8 bases agree with TRBD1. V shed 5 bases and J 4 bases; nucleotides not matched to a gene: 10. This CDR3 contains 15 residues. The germline gives CDR1 SGHTA, CDR2 FQGTGA. This chain's CDR3 is CASSTPRTGLYEQYF. DNA for the CDR3: TGTGCCAGCAGCACCCCCCGGACAGGGTTATACGAGCAGTACTTC. Full variable domain (remainder filled in from reference TRBV7-3 and TRBJ2-7): GAGVSQTPSNKVTEKGKYVELRCDPISGHTALYWYRQSLGQGPEFLIYFQGTGAADDSGLPNDRFFAVRPEGSVSTLKIQRTERGDSAVYLCASSTPRTGLYEQYFGPGTRLTVT.

In this sample, this clonotype turned up a few times. This chain uses TRBV14 with TRBJ2-3, with a possible D match to TRBD2 (5 bases). Per the germline V gene, CDR1 is SGHDN and CDR2 is FVKESK. V was cut by 0 bases and J by 8 bases, with 18 bases left in between. This CDR3 is 16 amino acids long. CDR3 DNA: TGTGCCAGCAGCCAAGACCCAGGTCCACATGCGGGTACGCAGTATTTT. It specifies CASSQDPGPHAGTQYF. Supplemented by reference TRBV14 and TRBJ2-3, the full variable domain reads EAGVTQFPSHSVIEKGQTVTLRCDPISGHDNLYWYRRVMGKEIKFLLHFVKESKQDESGMPNNRFLAERTGGTYSTLKVQPAELEDSGVYFCASSQDPGPHAGTQYFGPGTRLTVL.

In this sample, this clonotype turned up many times. The chain links TRBV12-3 or TRBV12-4 to TRBJ2-2; TRBD1 agrees at 8 bases. This CDR3 comprises 15 residues. V trimming: 7 bases; J trimming: 4 bases; junction bases outside the gene matches: 8. The CDR3 DNA is TGTGCCAGCACCACTCAGGGGGCGGTCACCGGGGAGCTGTTTTTT. This sequence encodes CASTTQGAVTGELFF.

Ten or more counts support this clonotype. This rearrangement joins TRBV12-3 or TRBV12-4 to TRBJ2-7, with a tentative D call TRBD2 (6 bases). The V end lost 6 bases, the J end lost 3 bases, and 9 bases lay between the germline ends. The CDR3 is made up of 12 amino acids. The CDR3 sequence is CASRGDFYEQYF. CDR3 sequence (DNA): TGTGCCAGCAGAGGGGACTTCTACGAGCAGTACTTC.

V gene TRBV5-6 combines with J gene TRBJ2-7; TRBD1 agrees at 10 bases. With V trimmed by 4 bases and J by 0 bases, 4 bases remained unmatched. The germline V gene has CDR1 SGHDT and CDR2 YYEEEE. The CDR3 has 15 residues. The CDR3: CASSGRTGGSYEQYF. CDR3 DNA: TGTGCCAGCAGCGGGCGGACAGGGGGCTCCTACGAGCAGTACTTC.

This clonotype was recorded at least ten times. The V gene is TRBV20-1, the J gene TRBJ2-1; tentatively, D is TRBD2 (6 bases). V lost 3 bases to trimming and J lost 4 bases, with 13 bases between them. The CDR3 length is 14 residues. Germline V CDR1 and CDR2: DFQATT, SNEGSKA (reference sequence). CDR3 nucleotide sequence: TGCAGTGCTAGCGGTGGGGGGATATACAATGAGCAGTTCTTC. It specifies CSASGGGIYNEQFF.

This clonotype has at least ten counts. V is TRBV7-8 and J is TRBJ2-5; a possible D gene is TRBD2 (5 bases). The germline gives CDR1 SGHVS, CDR2 FQNEAQ. Between the trimmed V and J ends, which lost 5 bases and 0 bases, there was a span of 16 bases. The CDR3 spans 16 residues. The CDR3 region has the DNA TGTGCCAGCAGCCCTCGGCAGCGGCCCTACCAAGAGACCCAGTACTTC. It specifies CASSPRQRPYQETQYF.

This clonotype was found many times. V usage is TRBV6-1 and J usage is TRBJ2-7; weak D call: TRBD1 (6 bases). Germline loops: CDR1 MNHNS, CDR2 SASEGT. The CDR3 is 16 residues long. The V end was cut by 2 bases, the J end by 2 bases, with 16 bases between. Here the CDR3 reads CASSELGHGLTYEQYF. CDR3 DNA sequence: TGTGCCAGCAGTGAATTGGGACACGGACTTACCTACGAGCAGTACTTC.

The V gene is TRBV20-1, the J gene TRBJ1-5; D possibly corresponds to TRBD1 (6 bases). V gave up 5 bases and J gave up 2 bases, with 25 bases separating them. The CDR3 loop spans 18 amino acids. Germline V lookup: CDR1 DFQATT, CDR2 SNEGSKA (reference sequence). The DNA for the CDR3 is TGCAGTGCTCCCCCCCCGGTTGCAGGGGCCCTAGGCAATCAGCCCCAGCATTTT. Translating it yields CSAPPPVAGALGNQPQHF.

This clonotype came up many times. This rearrangement joins TRBV11-2 to TRBJ2-1; no firm D call. Trimming removed 8 bases from V and 9 bases from J, with 11 bases in between. The germline V gene encodes CDR1 SGHAT and CDR2 FQNNGV. This CDR3 has 11 residues. CDR3 protein: CASANRIEQFF. CDR3 DNA sequence: TGTGCCAGCGCGAACCGGATTGAGCAGTTCTTC. Using reference TRBV11-2 and TRBJ2-1 for the parts outside the CDR3, the full variable domain is EAGVAQSPRYKIIEKRQSVAFWCNPISGHATLYWYQQILGQGPKLLIQFQNNGVVDDSQLPKDRFSAERLKGVDSTLKIQPAKLEDSAVYLCASANRIEQFFGPGTRLTVL.

This clonotype was seen at least ten times. The CDR3 sequence: CASSSEGASTEAFF. As DNA, the CDR3 is TGTGCCAGCAGCTCAGAGGGGGCTAGCACTGAAGCTTTCTTT. The V and J genes are TRBV7-3 and TRBJ1-1, with 7 bases fitting TRBD1. The CDR3 runs 14 residues. Germline V gene data show CDR1 as SGHTA and CDR2 as FQGTGA. Germline trimming cut 4 bases from V and 4 bases from J; bases unmatched to any gene: 6.

This clonotype was observed a handful of times. The chain carries TRBV6-5 and TRBJ2-1, with 8 bases that match TRBD1. J gave up 8 bases and V 6 bases, and 6 bases lay outside the gene matches. The germline V gene encodes CDR1 MNHEY and CDR2 SVGAGI. The CDR3 has 13 amino acids. The CDR3 spells CASRDRAVDEQFF. The DNA for the CDR3 is TGTGCCAGCAGGGACAGGGCCGTAGATGAGCAGTTCTTC.

This clonotype has ten or more counts. The rearrangement links TRBV7-9 to TRBJ2-3; 9 bases match TRBD2. Germline V gene lookup returns CDR1 SEHNR and CDR2 FQNEAQ (reference sequence). The CDR3 extends over 14 amino acids. The junction had 4 bases not matched to a gene; V was cut back by 5 bases and J by 4 bases. The CDR3: CASSISGSPDTQYF. In DNA, the CDR3 is TGTGCCAGCAGCATTAGCGGGAGCCCAGATACGCAGTATTTT.

Many counts were recorded for this clonotype. The V call is TRBV7-2, the J call TRBJ1-1; the D gene is possibly TRBD1 (5 bases). The germline gives CDR1 SGHTA, CDR2 FQGNSA. This CDR3 is built from 15 residues. V was pared by 0 bases and J by 3 bases, with 11 bases between. This CDR3 is CASSLAAQGHTEAFF. The CDR3 DNA reads TGTGCCAGCAGCTTAGCAGCCCAGGGACACACTGAAGCTTTCTTT.